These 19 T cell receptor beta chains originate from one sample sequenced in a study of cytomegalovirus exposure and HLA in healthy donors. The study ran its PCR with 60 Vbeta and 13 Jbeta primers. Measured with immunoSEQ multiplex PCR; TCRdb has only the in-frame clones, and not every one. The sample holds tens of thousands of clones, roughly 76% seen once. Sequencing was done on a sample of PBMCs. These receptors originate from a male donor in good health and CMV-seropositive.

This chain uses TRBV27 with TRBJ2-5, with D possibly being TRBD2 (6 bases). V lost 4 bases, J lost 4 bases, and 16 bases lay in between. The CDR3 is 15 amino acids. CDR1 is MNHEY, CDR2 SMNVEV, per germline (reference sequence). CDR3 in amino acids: CASSSAHGGRETQYF. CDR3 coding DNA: TGTGCCAGCAGTTCTGCTCACGGGGGAAGAGAGACCCAGTACTTC.

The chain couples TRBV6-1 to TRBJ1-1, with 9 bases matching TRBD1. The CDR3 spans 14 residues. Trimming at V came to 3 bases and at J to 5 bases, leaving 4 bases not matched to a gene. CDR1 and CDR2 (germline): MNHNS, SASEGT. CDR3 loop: CASSDSTGGTEAFF. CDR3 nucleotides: TGTGCCAGCAGTGACTCGACAGGGGGTACTGAAGCTTTCTTT.

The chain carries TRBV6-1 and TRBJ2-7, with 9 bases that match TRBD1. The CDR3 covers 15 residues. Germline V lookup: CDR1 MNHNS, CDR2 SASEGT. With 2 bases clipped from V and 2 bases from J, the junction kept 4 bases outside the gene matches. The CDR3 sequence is CASSELGTGPYEQYF. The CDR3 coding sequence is TGTGCCAGCAGTGAATTAGGGACAGGGCCCTACGAGCAGTACTTC.

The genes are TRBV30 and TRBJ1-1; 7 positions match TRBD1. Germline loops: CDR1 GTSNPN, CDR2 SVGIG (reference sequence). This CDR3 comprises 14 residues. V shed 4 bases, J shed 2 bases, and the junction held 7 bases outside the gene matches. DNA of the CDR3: TGTGCCTGGAAGGCGGGACAGACTAACACTGAAGCTTTCTTT. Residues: CAWKAGQTNTEAFF.

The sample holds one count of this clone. CDR3 in amino acids: CASSLLSKTGLQETQYF. The CDR3 bases are TGTGCCAGCAGTTTACTCAGCAAGACAGGGTTGCAAGAGACCCAGTACTTC. The V call is TRBV27, the J call TRBJ2-5, with 7 bases fitting TRBD1. The CDR3 has 17 residues. Germline lookup yields CDR1 MNHEY and CDR2 SMNVEV (reference sequence). V lost 2 bases to trimming and J lost 2 bases; unmatched junction nucleotides: 11.

The CDR3 loop is CASSQDKAIGGTDTQYF. Here the CDR3 DNA reads TGCGCCAGCAGCCAAGATAAGGCAATCGGCGGTACAGATACGCAGTATTTT. V gene TRBV4-3 combines with J gene TRBJ2-3, with D unclear. V lost 0 bases and J 3 bases, leaving 16 bases between the germline ends. CDR1 and CDR2 (germline): LGHNA, YSLEER. This CDR3 is built from 17 residues.

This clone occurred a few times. As DNA, the CDR3 is TGTGCCAGCACCAACCTCCGCGAGGGATCGGCAGATACGCAGTATTTT. Protein sequence: CASTNLREGSADTQYF. This rearrangement joins TRBV28 to TRBJ2-3; the D gene is possibly TRBD2 (5 bases). CDR1 is MDHEN and CDR2 is SYDVKM in the germline V gene. CDR3 length: 16 amino acids. V was trimmed by 7 bases and J by 4 bases, leaving 21 bases between them.

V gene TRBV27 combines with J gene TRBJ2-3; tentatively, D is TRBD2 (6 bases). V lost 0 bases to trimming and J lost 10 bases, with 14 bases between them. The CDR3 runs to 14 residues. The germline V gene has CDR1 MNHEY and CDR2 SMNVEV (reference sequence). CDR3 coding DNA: TGTGCCAGCAGTTTATCCGGACTATCTTCTTCGCAGTATTTT. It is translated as CASSLSGLSSSQYF.

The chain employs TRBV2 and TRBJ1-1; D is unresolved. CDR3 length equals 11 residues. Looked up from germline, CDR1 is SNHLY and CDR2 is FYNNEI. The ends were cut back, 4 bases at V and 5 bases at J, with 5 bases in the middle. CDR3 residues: CASSGRTEAFF. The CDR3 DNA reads TGTGCCAGCAGTGGGAGAACTGAAGCTTTCTTT.

CDR3 region: CASSPSSAANYGYTF. As DNA, the CDR3 is TGTGCCAGCTCACCATCCTCTGCGGCTAACTATGGCTACACCTTC. V gene TRBV18 combines with J gene TRBJ1-2; D is uncertain. Germline CDR1 KGHSH, CDR2 LQKENI. The CDR3 has 15 amino acids. The ends were cut back, 2 bases at V and 0 bases at J, with 10 bases in the middle.

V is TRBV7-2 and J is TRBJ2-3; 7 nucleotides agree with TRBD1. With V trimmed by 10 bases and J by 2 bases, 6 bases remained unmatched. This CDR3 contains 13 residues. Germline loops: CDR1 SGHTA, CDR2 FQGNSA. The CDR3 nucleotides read TGTGCCATCCGGGGACAGTACACAGATACGCAGTATTTT. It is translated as CAIRGQYTDTQYF. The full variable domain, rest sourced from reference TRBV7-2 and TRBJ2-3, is GAGVSQSPSNKVTEKGKDVELRCDPISGHTALYWYRQSLGQGLEFLIYFQGNSAPDKSGLPSDRFSAERTGGSVSTLTIQRTQQEDSAVYLCAIRGQYTDTQYFGPGTRLTVL.

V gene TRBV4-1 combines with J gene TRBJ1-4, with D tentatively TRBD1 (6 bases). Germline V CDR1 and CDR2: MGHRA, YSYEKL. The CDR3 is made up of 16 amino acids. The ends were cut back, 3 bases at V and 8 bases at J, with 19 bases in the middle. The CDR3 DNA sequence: TGCGCCAGCAGCCAGGGGAACCAGGGGAAGGTGGAAAAACTGTTTTTT. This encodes CASSQGNQGKVEKLFF.

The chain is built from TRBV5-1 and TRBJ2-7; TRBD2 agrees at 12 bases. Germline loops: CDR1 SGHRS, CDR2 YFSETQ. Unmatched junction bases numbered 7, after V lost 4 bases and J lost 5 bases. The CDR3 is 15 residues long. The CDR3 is CASSLTSGSAHEQYF. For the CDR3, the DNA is TGCGCCAGCAGCCTGACTAGCGGGAGTGCCCACGAGCAGTACTTC.

Here the CDR3 reads CASSSGTSGNTGELFF. The CDR3 region has the DNA TGTGCCAGCAGCTCCGGGACTAGCGGCAACACCGGGGAGCTGTTTTTT. The chain is built from TRBV5-6 and TRBJ2-2; 11 bases are a match to TRBD2. The CDR3 extends over 16 amino acids. Trimming at V came to 3 bases and at J to 2 bases, leaving 3 bases not matched to a gene. Germline-derived CDR1 and CDR2 are SGHDT and YYEEEE.

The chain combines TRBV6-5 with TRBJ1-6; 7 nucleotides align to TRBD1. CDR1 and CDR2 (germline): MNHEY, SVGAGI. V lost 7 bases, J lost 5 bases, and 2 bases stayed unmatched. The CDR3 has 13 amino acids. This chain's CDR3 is CASTRGNNSPLHF. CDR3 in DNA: TGTGCCAGCACCAGGGGGAATAATTCACCCCTCCACTTT.

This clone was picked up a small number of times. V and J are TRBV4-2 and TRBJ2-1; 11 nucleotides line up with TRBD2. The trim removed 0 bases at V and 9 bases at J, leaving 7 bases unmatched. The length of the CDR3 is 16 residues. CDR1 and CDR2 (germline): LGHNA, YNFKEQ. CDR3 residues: CASSQDTSGSSSEQFF. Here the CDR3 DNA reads TGTGCCAGCAGCCAAGACACTAGCGGGAGCAGTAGTGAGCAGTTCTTC.

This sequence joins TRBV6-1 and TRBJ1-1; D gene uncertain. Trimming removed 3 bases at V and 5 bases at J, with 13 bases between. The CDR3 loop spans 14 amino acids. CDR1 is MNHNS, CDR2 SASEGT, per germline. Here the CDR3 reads CASSDRNVGTEAFF. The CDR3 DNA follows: TGTGCCAGCAGTGACCGAAATGTCGGGACTGAAGCTTTCTTT.

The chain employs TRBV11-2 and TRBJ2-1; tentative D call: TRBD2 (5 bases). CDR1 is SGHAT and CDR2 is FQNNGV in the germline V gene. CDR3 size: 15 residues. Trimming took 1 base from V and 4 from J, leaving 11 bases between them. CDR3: CASSLAVEGYNEQFF. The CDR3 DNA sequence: TGTGCCAGCAGCTTAGCGGTAGAGGGATACAATGAGCAGTTCTTC.

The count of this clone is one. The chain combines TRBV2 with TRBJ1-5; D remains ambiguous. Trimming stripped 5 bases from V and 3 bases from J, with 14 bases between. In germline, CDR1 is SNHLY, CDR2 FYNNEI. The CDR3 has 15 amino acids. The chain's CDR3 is CASSQSRITNQPQHF. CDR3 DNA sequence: TGTGCCAGCAGTCAAAGCAGGATCACCAATCAGCCCCAGCATTTT. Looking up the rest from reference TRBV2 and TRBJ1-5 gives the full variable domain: EPEVTQTPSHQVTQMGQEVILRCVPISNHLYFYWYRQILGQKVEFLVSFYNNEISEKSEIFDDQFSVERPDGSNFTLKIRSTKLEDSAMYFCASSQSRITNQPQHFGDGTRLSIL.